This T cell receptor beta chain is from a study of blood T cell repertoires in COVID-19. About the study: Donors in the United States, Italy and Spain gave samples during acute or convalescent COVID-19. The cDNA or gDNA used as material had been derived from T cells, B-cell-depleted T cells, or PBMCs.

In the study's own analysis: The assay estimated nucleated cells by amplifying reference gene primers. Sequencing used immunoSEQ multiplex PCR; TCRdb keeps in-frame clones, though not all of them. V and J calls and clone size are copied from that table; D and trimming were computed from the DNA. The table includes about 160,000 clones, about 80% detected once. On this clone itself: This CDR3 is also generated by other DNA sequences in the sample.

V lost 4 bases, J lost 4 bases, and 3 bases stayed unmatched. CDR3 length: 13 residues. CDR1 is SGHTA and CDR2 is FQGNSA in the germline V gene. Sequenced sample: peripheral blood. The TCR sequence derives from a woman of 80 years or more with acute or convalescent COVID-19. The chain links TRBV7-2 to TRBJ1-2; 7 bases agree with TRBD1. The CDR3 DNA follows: TGTGCCAGCAGCTCCAGACAGGGCTATGGCTACACCTTC. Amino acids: CASSSRQGYGYTF.